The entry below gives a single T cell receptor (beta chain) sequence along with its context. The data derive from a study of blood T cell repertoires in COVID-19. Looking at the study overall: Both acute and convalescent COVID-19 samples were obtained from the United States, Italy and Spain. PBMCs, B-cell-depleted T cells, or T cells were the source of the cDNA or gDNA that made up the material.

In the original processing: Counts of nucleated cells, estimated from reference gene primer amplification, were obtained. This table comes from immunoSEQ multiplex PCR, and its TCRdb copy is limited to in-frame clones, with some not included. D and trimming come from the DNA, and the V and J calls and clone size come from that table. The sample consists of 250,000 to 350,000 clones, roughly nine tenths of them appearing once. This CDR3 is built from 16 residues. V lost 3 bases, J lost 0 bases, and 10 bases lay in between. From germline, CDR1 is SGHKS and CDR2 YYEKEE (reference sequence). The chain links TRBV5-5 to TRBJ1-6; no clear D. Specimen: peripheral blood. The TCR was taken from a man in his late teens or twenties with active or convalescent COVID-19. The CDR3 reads CASSSRGSSYNSPLHF. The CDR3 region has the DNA TGTGCCAGCAGCTCGAGAGGAAGCTCCTATAATTCACCCCTCCACTTT.